The entry below gives a single TCR beta chain sequence along with its context. What it binds is not known. Constant-region reverse primers amplified full-length variable regions, followed by semi-nested Nested Universal Primer A PCR. In TCRdb, the 5' RACE reads were re-called with MiXCR into one record per CDR3 protein. The data contain about 4,900 distinct CDR3 sequences, just over 70% of them singletons. Study findings and constraints: Tumor memory CD4+ T cell TCR gene usage clustered with blood and lymph node memory CD4+ cells and lymph node naive CD4+ cells. The larger-cohort validation was restricted to a single TCR beta V-J rearrangement rather than whole repertoires. Tumor Tregs overlapped most with tumor, then blood, naive CD4+ cells.

Treg sorting used a CD4+CD25+CD127-/low gate. The clonotype was recovered from a female donor with breast cancer. The sequenced material came from Tregs sorted from blood.

The DNA of the CDR3 is TGCGCCAGCAGCCAAGTTGAGGGTGAGCAGTTCTTC. This sequence encodes CASSQVEGEQFF. The chain uses TRBV4-1 and TRBJ2-1; the D gene is possibly TRBD2 (5 bases). V was shortened by 1 base and J by 9 bases, with 7 bases between the two germline ends. CDR3 length: 12 amino acids. Germline CDR1 is MGHRA and CDR2 is YSYEKL.